This TCR beta chain was sequenced during a study of shared clonotypes between healthy human individuals. About the research overall: Three plates were used per donor for CD4 naive, three for CD4 memory, two for CD8 naive and one for CD8 memory.

The V gene end was trimmed by 2 bases and the J gene end by 4 bases; junction bases not matched to a gene: 4. The CDR3 has 15 residues. Germline V gene lookup returns CDR1 MGHRA and CDR2 YSYEKL. How the authors handled the data: Junction-only sequences without quality scores were provided by ImmunoSEQ, so filtering was different. The repertoire was sequenced with immunoSEQ multiplex PCR; TCRdb's copy has only in-frame clones and lacks some. That table is the source of V, J and clone size, and D and trimming were worked out from the DNA. Of 330,000 or so clones listed, about 73% are singletons. Worth noting for this clone: Its antigen is currently unknown.

Points from the study as a whole: What naive subsets generally showed was a larger estimated richness than memory subsets showed.

The J gene is TRBJ2-7, the V gene TRBV4-1; TRBD2 matches at 11 bases. This clonotype was obtained from a young man in good health. Sequencing input: memory CD4+ T cells sorted from blood. Subset defined: CD45RA-negative fraction. CDR3 residues: CASSQPTSGSYEQYF. The CDR3 region has the DNA TGCGCCAGCAGCCAACCCACTAGCGGGAGTTACGAGCAGTACTTC.